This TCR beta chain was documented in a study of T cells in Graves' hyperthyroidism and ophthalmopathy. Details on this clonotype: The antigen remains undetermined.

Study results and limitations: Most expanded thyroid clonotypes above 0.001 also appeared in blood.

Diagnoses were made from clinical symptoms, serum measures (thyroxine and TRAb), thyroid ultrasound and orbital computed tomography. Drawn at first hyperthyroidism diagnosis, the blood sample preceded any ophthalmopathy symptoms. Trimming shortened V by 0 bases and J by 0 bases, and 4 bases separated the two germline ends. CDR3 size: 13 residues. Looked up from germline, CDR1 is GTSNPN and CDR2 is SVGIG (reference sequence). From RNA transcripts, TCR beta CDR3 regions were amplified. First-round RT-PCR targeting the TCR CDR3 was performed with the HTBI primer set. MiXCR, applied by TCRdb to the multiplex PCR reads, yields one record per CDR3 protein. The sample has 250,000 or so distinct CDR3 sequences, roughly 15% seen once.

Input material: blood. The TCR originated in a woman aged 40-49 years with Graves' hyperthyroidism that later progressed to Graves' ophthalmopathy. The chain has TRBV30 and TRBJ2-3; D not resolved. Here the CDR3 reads CAWSVGSTDTQYF. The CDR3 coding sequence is TGTGCCTGGAGTGTGGGCAGCACAGATACGCAGTATTTT.